Below, 21 T cell receptor beta chains from the same sample are listed, as sequenced in a study of OX40 agonist ivuxolimab in advanced cancers. The method was immunoSEQ multiplex PCR; TCRdb's version includes in-frame clones alone and lacks a portion of them. The profile shows about 73,000 clones, over 75% of them singletons. Source: CD4+ or CD8+ T cells sorted from blood, taken in a trial of the OX40 agonist ivuxolimab. The receptors here all came from an adult with an advanced solid tumor such as melanoma, head and neck, liver or kidney cancer.

Only one count was recorded for this clone. This sequence joins TRBV5-5 and TRBJ2-7; 9 nucleotides align to TRBD1. Looked up from germline, CDR1 is SGHKS and CDR2 is YYEKEE (reference sequence). The CDR3 has 17 residues. V shed 4 bases and J 0 bases; nucleotides not matched to a gene: 11. This chain's CDR3 is CASSRPGQGPSSYEQYF. For the CDR3, the DNA is TGTGCCAGCAGCCGCCCGGGACAGGGTCCGAGCTCCTACGAGCAGTACTTC.

The chain recombines TRBV4-3 with TRBJ1-2; TRBD1 aligns across 7 bases. The trim removed 1 base at V and 1 base at J, leaving 12 bases unmatched. This CDR3 contains 18 residues. Germline CDR1 is LGHNA and CDR2 is YSLEER. The CDR3 sequence is CASSQAPRGTAINYGYTF. CDR3 DNA sequence: TGCGCCAGCAGCCAAGCCCCGCGAGGGACAGCGATTAACTATGGCTACACCTTC.

The genes are TRBV7-2 and TRBJ2-2, with TRBD1 matching 12 bases. The CDR3 extends over 17 amino acids. Germline trimming cut 5 bases from V and 4 bases from J; bases unmatched to any gene: 8. Germline lookup yields CDR1 SGHTA and CDR2 FQGNSA. CDR3 region: CASSRGPGQGATGELFF. The CDR3 DNA follows: TGTGCCAGCAGCCGAGGACCGGGACAGGGGGCCACCGGGGAGCTGTTTTTT.

The genes are TRBV6-5 and TRBJ2-7; D is tentatively TRBD1 or TRBD2 (5 bases each). Germline loops: CDR1 MNHEY, CDR2 SVGAGI. CDR3 length equals 15 residues. V lost 0 bases to trimming and J lost 6 bases, with 15 bases between them. In DNA form, the CDR3 reads TGTGCCAGCAGTTACTCGAGCCAGGGAACTAGCGAGCAGTACTTC. It encodes CASSYSSQGTSEQYF.

The CDR3 DNA sequence: TGTGCCAGCAGCCAGAAGGGCCACCGCAGGGATACGCAGTATTTT. Protein product: CASSQKGHRRDTQYF. The chain recombines TRBV11-1 with TRBJ2-3; D call uncertain. Germline CDR1 and CDR2: SGHAT and FQDESV (reference sequence). Trimming shortened V by 5 bases and J by 6 bases, and 18 bases separated the two germline ends. CDR3 length: 15 amino acids.

The J gene is TRBJ2-1, the V gene TRBV6-5; 9 bases are a match to TRBD2. With 8 bases clipped from V and 2 bases from J, the junction kept 7 bases outside the gene matches. The germline CDR1 and CDR2 sequences are MNHEY and SVGAGI. This CDR3 is 15 amino acids long. The DNA of the CDR3 is TGTGCCAGCTTCCCTAGCGGGGCGGCCTACAATGAGCAGTTCTTC. Amino acid sequence: CASFPSGAAYNEQFF.

This sequence joins TRBV5-5 and TRBJ2-2; D is unresolved. The V gene lost 0 bases and the J gene lost 6 bases, with 6 bases spanning the gap. In germline, CDR1 is SGHKS, CDR2 YYEKEE (reference sequence). This CDR3 comprises 13 residues. CDR3 sequence: CASSLAGPGELFF. The CDR3 bases are TGTGCCAGCAGCTTGGCCGGGCCCGGGGAGCTGTTTTTT.

The V gene is TRBV5-4, the J gene TRBJ2-3; 7 bases line up with TRBD1. Germline CDR1 is SGHNT and CDR2 is YYREEE (reference sequence). The CDR3 has 15 amino acids. V lost 1 base and J lost 1; bases outside the gene matches: 3. Here the CDR3 reads CASSLRGPGTDTQYF. The CDR3 nucleotides are TGTGCCAGCAGCTTGAGGGGGCCGGGCACAGATACGCAGTATTTT.

The J gene is TRBJ1-3, the V gene TRBV14; weak D call: TRBD1 (5 bases). Per germline, CDR1 SGHDN and CDR2 FVKESK. The CDR3 is made up of 13 amino acids. The V end lost 4 bases, the J end lost 7 bases, and 11 bases lay between the germline ends. In DNA, the CDR3 is TGTGCCAGCAGCCCATTCGGGGGGAACACCATATATTTT. It yields the protein CASSPFGGNTIYF.

In this sample, this clone turned up a few times. V is TRBV7-3 and J is TRBJ2-1; a possible D gene is TRBD2 (5 bases). Germline V gives CDR1 SGHTA, CDR2 FQGTGA. V was cut by 2 bases and J by 0 bases, with 14 bases left in between. The CDR3 extends over 17 amino acids. CDR3 sequence (DNA): TGTGCCAGCAGCTTAGAGGGTTCGCTGAGCTCCTACAATGAGCAGTTCTTC. Translated: CASSLEGSLSSYNEQFF.

The rearrangement links TRBV5-6 to TRBJ2-1; 13 bases line up with TRBD2. The V segment lost 3 bases and the J segment 4 bases; nucleotides outside the gene matches: 7. The CDR3 spans 17 residues. Germline values: CDR1 SGHDT, CDR2 YYEEEE. The DNA for the CDR3 is TGTGCCAGCAGCTGGCGGAGGACTAGCGGGGGATACAATGAGCAGTTCTTC. Encoded protein: CASSWRRTSGGYNEQFF. The full variable domain, with the rest looked up from reference TRBV5-6 and TRBJ2-1, is DAGVTQSPTHLIKTRGQQVTLRCSPKSGHDTVSWYQQALGQGPQFIFQYYEEEERQRGNFPDRFSGHQFPNYSSELNVNALLLGDSALYLCASSWRRTSGGYNEQFFGPGTRLTVL.

Here the CDR3 reads CASTIAGWAQYF. The CDR3 DNA reads TGTGCCAGCACTATAGCGGGGTGGGCCCAGTACTTC. The rearrangement joins TRBV2 to TRBJ2-5; 8 bases are a match to TRBD2. Per germline, CDR1 SNHLY and CDR2 FYNNEI. The CDR3 extends over 12 amino acids. J was trimmed by 9 bases and V by 7 bases; bases with no gene match: 7.

The chain has TRBV10-3 and TRBJ2-7; D possibly corresponds to TRBD1 (5 bases). Per the germline V gene, CDR1 is ENHRY and CDR2 is SYGVKD. V dropped 11 bases and J dropped 0 bases, with 17 bases sitting between them. The CDR3 length is 14 residues. CDR3 residues: CAAGPGSNSYEQYF. CDR3 nucleotides: TGTGCCGCCGGCCCAGGGTCCAACTCCTACGAGCAGTACTTC.

This rearrangement joins TRBV7-2 to TRBJ1-1; tentatively, D is TRBD1 (6 bases). Germline V gene sequence: CDR1 SGHTA, CDR2 FQGNSA. The CDR3 has 14 residues. V shed 1 base and J shed 8 bases, with 14 bases lying between them. The CDR3 region is CASSLVWGPAEAFF. In DNA form, the CDR3 reads TGTGCCAGCAGCTTAGTTTGGGGGCCTGCCGAAGCTTTCTTT.

The rearrangement uses TRBV11-2 and TRBJ2-4; D perhaps matches TRBD1 (5 bases). The CDR3 totals 16 residues. Deletions cut 5 bases from V and 0 bases from J, with 14 bases between. CDR1 and CDR2 from the germline V gene are SGHAT and FQNNGV. CDR3 sequence reads: CASSATVNLAKNIQYF. The CDR3, as DNA: TGTGCCAGCAGCGCGACAGTAAACCTAGCCAAAAACATTCAGTACTTC.

The chain recombines TRBV19 with TRBJ2-3; tentative D call: TRBD1 (6 bases). Germline lookup yields CDR1 LNHDA and CDR2 SQIVND (reference sequence). The CDR3 is 16 amino acids. Trimming pared 0 bases from V and 2 bases from J, leaving 12 bases between. Written as DNA, the CDR3 is TGTGCCAGTAGTATAGAGAGACAGGATTACACAGATACGCAGTATTTT. This codes for CASSIERQDYTDTQYF. Drawing the rest from reference TRBV19 and TRBJ2-3, the complete variable domain is DGGITQSPKYLFRKEGQNVTLSCEQNLNHDAMYWYRQDPGQGLRLIYYSQIVNDFQKGDIAEGYSVSREKKESFPLTVTSAQKNPTAFYLCASSIERQDYTDTQYFGPGTRLTVL.

The chain carries TRBV10-3 and TRBJ1-2; 7 bases line up with TRBD1. CDR1 is ENHRY and CDR2 is SYGVKD in the germline V gene. The length of the CDR3 is 15 residues. The trim removed 5 bases at V and 6 bases at J, leaving 12 bases unmatched. CDR3 sequence: CAISILGAGGDGYTF. DNA for the CDR3: TGTGCCATCAGTATCCTCGGGGCAGGGGGGGATGGCTACACCTTC.

The chain carries TRBV7-2 and TRBJ2-3, with TRBD2 matching over 8 bases. The junction had 11 bases not matched to a gene; V was cut back by 5 bases and J by 4 bases. This CDR3 has 16 amino acids. The germline gives CDR1 SGHTA, CDR2 FQGNSA. CDR3 in DNA: TGTGCCAGCAGCCCAACTAGAGGAGCGGGGGCAGATACGCAGTATTTT. Residues: CASSPTRGAGADTQYF.

This rearrangement joins TRBV5-1 to TRBJ2-5; tentatively, D is TRBD1 or TRBD2 (6 bases each). V was trimmed by 5 bases and J by 2 bases, leaving 19 bases between them. Germline CDR1 is SGHRS and CDR2 is YFSETQ. There are 16 residues in the CDR3. The CDR3, as DNA: TGCGCCAGCAGGCTTGGGTCACGGGGGCAGCAAGAGACCCAGTACTTC. Its translation: CASRLGSRGQQETQYF. Together with reference TRBV5-1 and TRBJ2-5, the CDR3 gives the full variable domain: KAGVTQTPRYLIKTRGQQVTLSCSPISGHRSVSWYQQTPGQGLQFLFEYFSETQRNKGNFPGRFSGRQFSNSRSEMNVSTLELGDSALYLCASRLGSRGQQETQYFGPGTRLLVL.

The chain combines TRBV11-2 with TRBJ1-2; D is perhaps TRBD1 (5 bases). Germline-derived CDR1 and CDR2 are SGHAT and FQNNGV. The ends were cut back, 10 bases at V and 5 bases at J, with 14 bases in the middle. The CDR3 extends over 12 amino acids. This CDR3 reads CATQGREYGYTF. CDR3 DNA: TGTGCCACTCAGGGCAGAGAATATGGCTACACCTTC.

V gene TRBV11-2 combines with J gene TRBJ2-1, with 11 bases fitting TRBD1. The junction had 6 bases not matched to a gene; V was cut back by 4 bases and J by 7 bases. Germline-derived CDR1 and CDR2 are SGHAT and FQNNGV. The CDR3 totals 15 residues. CDR3 protein: CASSSPRDRGNEQFF. The CDR3 coding sequence is TGTGCCAGCAGCTCTCCCCGGGACAGGGGGAATGAGCAGTTCTTC.